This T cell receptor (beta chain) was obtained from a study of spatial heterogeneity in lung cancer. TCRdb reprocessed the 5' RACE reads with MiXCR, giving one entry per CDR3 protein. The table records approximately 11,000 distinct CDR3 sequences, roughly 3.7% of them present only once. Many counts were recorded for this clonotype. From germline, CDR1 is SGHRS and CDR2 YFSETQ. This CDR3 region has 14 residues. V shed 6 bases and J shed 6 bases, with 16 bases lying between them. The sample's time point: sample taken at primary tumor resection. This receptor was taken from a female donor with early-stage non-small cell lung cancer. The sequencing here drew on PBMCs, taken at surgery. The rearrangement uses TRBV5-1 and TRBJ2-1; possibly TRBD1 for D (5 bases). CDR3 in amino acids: CASNSETASNEQFF. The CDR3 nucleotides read TGCGCCAGCAACTCCGAGACAGCGTCCAATGAGCAGTTCTTC. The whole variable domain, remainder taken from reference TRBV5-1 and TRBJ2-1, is KAGVTQTPRYLIKTRGQQVTLSCSPISGHRSVSWYQQTPGQGLQFLFEYFSETQRNKGNFPGRFSGRQFSNSRSEMNVSTLELGDSALYLCASNSETASNEQFFGPGTRLTVL.